The subject of this entry is one TCR beta chain. Germline lookup yields CDR1 SGHRS and CDR2 YFSETQ. The CDR3 runs to 15 residues. V dropped 7 bases and J dropped 0 bases, with 13 bases sitting between them. The sample is drawn from a study of T cell responses to AZD1222 COVID-19 vaccine. Repertoires were generated with immunoSEQ multiplex PCR, while TCRdb's copy carries only in-frame clones and drops some. The table includes roughly 150,000 clones, roughly 90% detected once. Material: peripheral blood, obtained 28 days after the second AZD1222 dose. The chain links TRBV5-1 to TRBJ2-2, with TRBD2 as a possible D gene (6 bases). This TCR came from an adult who received the AZD1222 COVID-19 vaccine. CDR3 amino acids: CASVLGSSNTGELFF. CDR3 sequence (DNA): TGCGCCAGCGTACTCGGGAGTTCGAACACCGGGGAGCTGTTTTTT.